A single sample gave rise to the 26 T cell receptor beta chains below, sequenced in a study of T cell repertoires in cytomegalovirus infection. Via MiXCR, TCRdb re-called the reads, giving one row per CDR3 protein. This table has 630,000 or so distinct CDR3 sequences, 20% to 25% appearing once. The sample consisted of CD8+ T cells from PBMCs. The receptors shown here come from a human donor in good health (CMV status not recorded). Some clones in this sample may be carry-over from other donors' samples.

The chain is built from TRBV3-1 and TRBJ2-1; D is perhaps TRBD2 (5 bases). V was clipped by 1 base and J by 4 bases, with 11 bases between them. In germline, CDR1 is LGHDT, CDR2 YNNKEL (reference sequence). This CDR3 is built from 15 residues. In DNA form, the CDR3 reads TGTGCCAGCAGCCAAGCAGACTACCTTTACAATGAGCAGTTCTTC. Its translation: CASSQADYLYNEQFF.

The chain employs TRBV29-1 and TRBJ2-1; possible D gene TRBD2, 5 bases. The CDR3 covers 14 residues. CDR1 and CDR2 (germline): SQVTM, ANQGSEA. V lost 1 base, J lost 8 bases, and 15 bases lay in between. CDR3 region: CSVEGRLADYEQFF. Written as DNA, the CDR3 is TGCAGCGTTGAAGGACGCCTCGCGGACTATGAGCAGTTCTTC.

The chain carries TRBV20-1 and TRBJ2-7; 8 positions agree with TRBD1. This CDR3 contains 14 residues. CDR1 DFQATT and CDR2 SNEGSKA come from the germline V gene (reference sequence). The trim removed 1 base at V and 3 bases at J, leaving 5 bases unmatched. The CDR3 sequence is CSARALDRVYEQYF. The CDR3 DNA follows: TGCAGTGCTAGAGCGTTGGACAGGGTCTACGAGCAGTACTTC.

This clonotype was found a few times. The chain combines TRBV20-1 with TRBJ2-6; D ambiguous. The CDR3 runs 17 residues. Trimming cost V 5 bases and J 0 bases, with 17 bases left between them. The germline gives CDR1 DFQATT, CDR2 SNEGSKA (reference sequence). The CDR3 sequence: CSAPPWPDGSGANVLTF. Here the CDR3 DNA reads TGCAGTGCTCCCCCGTGGCCAGACGGCTCTGGGGCCAACGTCCTGACTTTC.

This clonotype was seen ten or more times. The chain uses TRBV7-2 and TRBJ1-2, with 8 nucleotides matching TRBD1. This CDR3 region has 13 residues. Germline loops: CDR1 SGHTA, CDR2 FQGNSA. Trimming took 8 bases from V and 5 from J; bases not matched to a gene: 7. CDR3 sequence: CASRETGEYGYTF. The CDR3, as DNA: TGTGCCAGCCGAGAGACAGGGGAATATGGCTACACCTTC.

The chain employs TRBV7-2 and TRBJ2-7, with D perhaps assigned TRBD1 or TRBD2 (5 bases each). The CDR3 has 12 residues. Trimming shortened V by 5 bases and J by 9 bases, and 14 bases separated the two germline ends. The germline V gene encodes CDR1 SGHTA and CDR2 FQGNSA. The CDR3 reads CASSAGTGGQYV. CDR3 bases: TGTGCCAGCAGCGCAGGGACCGGAGGGCAGTACGTC.

V and J are TRBV11-2 and TRBJ2-7, with 8 positions matching TRBD1. Germline loops: CDR1 SGHAT, CDR2 FQNNGV. V was pared by 10 bases and J by 2 bases, with 7 bases of the junction left unmatched. The length of the CDR3 is 13 residues. Here the CDR3 DNA reads TGTGCCAACGACCCAGGGGGCCCCTACGAGCAGTACGTC. It specifies CANDPGGPYEQYV.

This clonotype was detected only a few times. This chain joins TRBV7-9 and TRBJ2-3, with TRBD2 matching 10 bases. V was clipped by 1 base and J by 2 bases; unmatched bases: 3. The length of the CDR3 is 16 residues. Germline V gene sequence: CDR1 SEHNR, CDR2 FQNEAQ (reference sequence). In nucleotides, the CDR3 is TGTGCCAGCAGCTTAGGACTAGCGGGCCCCACAGATACGCAGTATTTT. Translating gives CASSLGLAGPTDTQYF.

The table lists this clonotype with a few counts. This chain joins TRBV7-6 and TRBJ1-2; 8 bases line up with TRBD1. The V and J ends lost 0 bases and 3 bases, in that order; junction bases with no gene match: 9. Germline-derived CDR1 and CDR2 are SGHVS and FNYEAQ. The CDR3 runs 17 residues. The chain's CDR3 is CASSLAQGAAADYGYTF. DNA of the CDR3: TGTGCCAGCAGCTTAGCGCAGGGGGCCGCAGCCGACTATGGCTACACCTTC.

This clonotype was detected a few times. This sequence joins TRBV6-4 and TRBJ2-1; 7 nucleotides agree with TRBD2. The CDR3 has 16 amino acids. J gave up 8 bases and V 0 bases, and 10 bases lay outside the gene matches. Germline V lookup: CDR1 MRHNA, CDR2 SNTAGT. The CDR3 DNA reads as TGTGCCAGCAGTGACTCGAAGGGAGGGGCCGCGGATGAGCAGTTCTTC. Residues: CASSDSKGGAADEQFF.

This clonotype was counted a few times. V is TRBV6-6 and J is TRBJ2-1, with a weak D call TRBD2 (6 bases). V dropped 0 bases and J dropped 2 bases, with 14 bases sitting between them. Germline values: CDR1 MNHNY, CDR2 SVGAGI (reference sequence). This CDR3 is 17 amino acids long. The chain's CDR3 is CASSYSLGGLPYNEQFF. In DNA form, the CDR3 reads TGTGCCAGCAGTTACTCTTTGGGAGGCCTACCCTACAATGAGCAGTTCTTC.

This clonotype was counted at least ten times. The rearrangement joins TRBV7-6 to TRBJ2-1; D may match TRBD1 or TRBD2 (6 bases each). The CDR3 has 19 residues. The germline V gene has CDR1 SGHVS and CDR2 FNYEAQ. The V end was cut by 5 bases, the J end by 2 bases, with 25 bases between. The CDR3: CASSRAGVGTSPTYNEQFF. CDR3 DNA: TGTGCCAGCAGCAGAGCAGGGGTAGGGACTTCTCCTACCTACAATGAGCAGTTCTTC.

The sample holds many counts of this clonotype. V gene TRBV7-6 combines with J gene TRBJ2-2, with D possibly being TRBD1 (6 bases). CDR1 and CDR2 (germline): SGHVS, FNYEAQ. V was cut by 0 bases and J by 3 bases, with 20 bases left in between. This CDR3 contains 19 residues. CDR3 sequence (DNA): TGTGCCAGCAGCTTAGCAGGGGGATCATATGCCGGCGACACCGGGGAGCTGTTTTTT. Protein product: CASSLAGGSYAGDTGELFF.

The V call is TRBV5-5, the J call TRBJ2-5, with 8 positions matching TRBD2. The CDR3 runs 15 residues. Germline loops: CDR1 SGHKS, CDR2 YYEKEE (reference sequence). Trimming at V came to 5 bases and at J to 5 bases, leaving 11 bases not matched to a gene. CDR3 in DNA: TGTGCCAGCAGTCAAACCCGGGGGGGGTTGGAGACCCAGTACTTC. Its protein product is CASSQTRGGLETQYF.

This clonotype was detected only a few times. The chain links TRBV10-3 to TRBJ2-6, with TRBD1 identical over 9 bases. Germline CDR1 ENHRY, CDR2 SYGVKD. V lost 7 bases and J lost 2; bases outside the gene matches: 12. The CDR3 is 18 amino acids. The CDR3 bases are TGTGCCATCAAAACCTGGACAGGGGAAGAAGCTGGGGCCAACGTCCTGACTTTC. Translation gives CAIKTWTGEEAGANVLTF.

Comment on this clonotype: It may be a read error: a sequence one base away is much more abundant. The V gene is TRBV14, the J gene TRBJ1-5; D gene unclear. Germline values: CDR1 SGHDN, CDR2 FVKESK. The CDR3 runs to 16 residues. Trimming shortened V by 2 bases and J by 3 bases, and 14 bases separated the two germline ends. CDR3 region: CASSQKKGGNNQPQHF. CDR3 coding DNA: TGTGCCAGCAGCCAAAAAAAGGGAGGAAACAATCAGCCCCAGCATTTT.

This chain joins TRBV14 and TRBJ1-3; D gene uncertain. Germline assignment: CDR1 SGHDN and CDR2 FVKESK. The V end was cut by 5 bases, the J end by 0 bases, with 17 bases between. The CDR3 length is 17 residues. The CDR3: CASSIALPGYSGNTIYF. DNA of the CDR3: TGTGCCAGCAGCATCGCTCTTCCGGGCTACTCTGGAAACACCATATATTTT.

The chain recombines TRBV20-1 with TRBJ2-7; D possibly corresponds to TRBD2 (5 bases). Germline V gene lookup returns CDR1 DFQATT and CDR2 SNEGSKA (reference sequence). V lost 7 bases to trimming and J lost 0 bases, with 16 bases between them. This CDR3 spans 14 amino acids. The chain's CDR3 is CSVPHTGSSYEQYV. The CDR3 coding sequence is TGCAGTGTTCCACATACGGGAAGCTCCTACGAGCAGTACGTC.

The chain carries TRBV29-1 and TRBJ1-3, with D perhaps TRBD1 (6 bases). Trimming stripped 6 bases from V and 4 bases from J, with 16 bases between. This CDR3 is 14 amino acids long. Germline V CDR1 and CDR2: SQVTM, ANQGSEA. The CDR3 sequence: CSVLLTGAGNTIYF. In DNA, the CDR3 is TGCAGCGTCCTCTTGACAGGAGCCGGAAACACCATATATTTT.

The chain has TRBV29-1 and TRBJ1-2, with D unresolved. The V end was cut by 3 bases, the J end by 0 bases, with 2 bases between. The CDR3 has 11 amino acids. From germline, CDR1 is SQVTM and CDR2 ANQGSEA. For the CDR3, the DNA is TGCAGCGTTGATACTAACTATGGCTACACCTTC. It is translated as CSVDTNYGYTF.

Note on this clonotype: Possible read error: a much larger clone is one base away. The rearrangement links TRBV7-2 to TRBJ1-5; the D is unclear. CDR1 and CDR2 from the germline V gene are SGHTA and FQGNSA. The CDR3 is 16 amino acids. The CDR3 sequence: CASSLGRVSGKQPQHF. The CDR3, as DNA: TGTGCCAGCAGCTTAGGGCGGGTTTCGGGCAAACAGCCCCAGCATTTT.

This clonotype was seen many times. The chain has TRBV7-8 and TRBJ2-3; D may match TRBD1 or TRBD2 (6 bases each). Trimming removed 4 bases at V and 2 bases at J, with 22 bases between. Germline CDR1 and CDR2: SGHVS and FQNEAQ. The CDR3 sequence is 18 residues long. The CDR3 protein is CASSSLPLRRGNTDTQYF. CDR3 nucleotide sequence: TGTGCCAGCAGCTCTTTACCGCTCAGGAGGGGGAACACAGATACGCAGTATTTT. The whole variable domain, filled in from reference TRBV7-8 and TRBJ2-3, reads GAGVSQSPRYKVAKRGQDVALRCDPISGHVSLFWYQQALGQGPEFLTYFQNEAQLDKSGLPSDRFFAERPEGSVSTLKIQRTQQEDSAVYLCASSSLPLRRGNTDTQYFGPGTRLTVL.

The chain uses TRBV7-9 and TRBJ1-2; 10 bases match TRBD1. Trimming removed 5 bases from V and 6 bases from J; junction bases left unmatched: 6. This CDR3 is built from 14 residues. Germline V gene data show CDR1 as SEHNR and CDR2 as FQNEAQ (reference sequence). The CDR3 protein is CASSGRGTGDGYTF. The CDR3 nucleotides are TGTGCCAGCAGCGGTAGAGGGACAGGGGATGGCTACACCTTC.

There are a few counts of this clonotype. This chain links TRBV10-1 with TRBJ1-1; 12 nucleotides match TRBD1. V lost 5 bases and J lost 0; bases outside the gene matches: 13. The germline V gene has CDR1 WNHNN and CDR2 SYGVQD (reference sequence). CDR3 size: 19 residues. CDR3 loop: CASSSGTGGLGTMNTEAFF. In nucleotides, the CDR3 is TGCGCCAGCAGTTCCGGGACAGGGGGCTTGGGGACGATGAACACTGAAGCTTTCTTT.

This clonotype was counted between two and nine times. In DNA form, the CDR3 reads TGTGCCAGCAGCCAAGATTTGGGACGGAACACTGAAGCTTTCTTT. This encodes CASSQDLGRNTEAFF. V gene TRBV14 combines with J gene TRBJ1-1, with D possibly matching TRBD1 (5 bases). Per germline, CDR1 SGHDN and CDR2 FVKESK. Trimming cost V 0 bases and J 1 base, with 9 bases left between them. The CDR3 consists of 15 residues.

On this clonotype: This could be a read error, since a much larger clone is one nucleotide away. The J gene is TRBJ2-3, the V gene TRBV7-2, with 8 bases aligning to TRBD2. CDR1 is SGHTA and CDR2 is FQGNSA in the germline V gene. This CDR3 is built from 15 residues. V was pared by 1 base and J by 5 bases, with 5 bases of the junction left unmatched. DNA for the CDR3: TGTGCCAGCAGCTTAGAGGAGAGCGGGGGAGATACGCAGTATTTT. It is translated as CASSLEESGGDTQYF.